This is a list of T cell receptor beta chains from one sample in a study of cytomegalovirus exposure and HLA in healthy donors. The repertoire was sequenced with immunoSEQ multiplex PCR; TCRdb's copy has only in-frame clones and lacks some. The table lists 150,000 to 200,000 clones, around nine tenths of them singletons. What was sequenced was PBMCs. These receptors were collected from a woman between 18 and 29 years old in good health and CMV-seronegative. Both conserved end residues are part of each CDR3. The D gene is left open where the match is weak. Clone size is shown for a subset of rows, as once, few, many or a class of expanded clone.

>-|-|TRBV19|TRBJ1-3
CASDEGWGRGSSGNTIYF
TGTGCCAGTGATGAAGGGTGGGGCAGGGGAAGCTCTGGAAACACCATATATTTT
>-|-|TRBV5-1|TRBJ2-7
CASSLGGNSYEQYF
TGCGCCAGCAGCTTGGGCGGGAACTCCTACGAGCAGTACTTC
>-|-|TRBV2|TRBJ1-1
CASRVGQMNTEAFF
TGTGCCAGCAGAGTAGGACAAATGAACACTGAAGCTTTCTTT
>-|-|TRBV7-2|TRBJ2-1
CASSLSPGAGNEQFF
TGTGCCAGCAGCCTTTCTCCAGGGGCCGGGAATGAGCAGTTCTTC
>-|-|TRBV5-1|TRBJ2-1
CASSLTGRRGSYNEQFF
TGCGCCAGCAGCTTGACCGGGAGGAGGGGGTCCTACAATGAGCAGTTCTTC
>-|-|TRBV5-6|TRBJ2-1
CASSLGTYNEQFF
TGTGCCAGCAGCTTGGGTACCTACAATGAGCAGTTCTTC
>once|-|TRBV18|TRBJ1-2
CASSPEQGNGYTF
TGTGCCAGCTCACCAGAACAGGGTAACGGCTACACCTTC
>-|-|TRBV7-6|TRBJ2-3
CASSLEMRPGAQYF
TGTGCCAGCAGCTTAGAAATGCGCCCAGGGGCGCAGTATTTT
>-|TRBD2|TRBV5-1|TRBJ2-3
CASSLGTRITDTQYF
TGCGCCAGCAGCTTGGGGACTAGAATCACAGATACGCAGTATTTT
>-|-|TRBV19|TRBJ1-1
CASSTEPDRLNTEAFF
TGTGCCAGTAGTACCGAACCGGACAGATTGAACACTGAAGCTTTCTTT
>-|-|TRBV7-9|TRBJ2-3
CASSSQGGIDTQYF
TGTGCCAGCAGCAGCCAGGGGGGAATAGATACGCAGTATTTT
>-|TRBD1|TRBV9|TRBJ2-5
CASGGQGRTQETQYF
TGTGCCAGCGGGGGACAGGGGCGAACCCAAGAGACCCAGTACTTC
>-|-|TRBV30|TRBJ2-5
CAWMGPQETQYF
TGTGCCTGGATGGGGCCCCAAGAGACCCAGTACTTC
>-|-|TRBV7-6|TRBJ1-5
CASSFRAGGVEVQPQHF
TGTGCCAGCAGCTTCCGGGCCGGCGGGGTTGAGGTTCAGCCCCAGCATTTT
>-|-|TRBV19|TRBJ1-1
CASSNPQDTEAFF
TGTGCCAGTAGTAACCCACAGGACACTGAAGCTTTCTTT
>-|TRBD1|TRBV5-1|TRBJ1-1
CASSLWGIRDRGGPEAFF
TGCGCCAGCAGCTTATGGGGAATCCGGGACAGGGGAGGTCCTGAAGCTTTCTTT
>-|TRBD2|TRBV19|TRBJ2-7
CASSPRTSGGHSYEQYF
TGTGCCAGTAGTCCCCGGACTAGCGGGGGTCACTCCTACGAGCAGTACTTC
>-|-|TRBV5-1|TRBJ1-3
CASSSSSGTPAIPGNTIYF
TGCGCCAGCAGCTCCTCTTCAGGGACACCGGCCATCCCTGGAAACACCATATATTTT
>-|-|TRBV18|TRBJ1-1
CASSPFRGNTEAFF
TGTGCCAGCTCACCCTTCCGGGGGAACACTGAAGCTTTCTTT
>-|TRBD2|TRBV4-3|TRBJ2-7
CASSQEISGAYEQYF
TGCGCCAGCAGCCAAGAGATTAGCGGGGCCTACGAGCAGTACTTC
>-|-|TRBV6-1|TRBJ1-5
CASSDTPFGHQPQHF
TGTGCCAGCAGTGATACGCCGTTTGGGCATCAGCCCCAGCATTTT
>-|-|TRBV7-8|TRBJ1-1
CASSFIDRSRGTEAFF
TGTGCCAGCAGCTTTATCGACAGGAGTCGCGGTACTGAAGCTTTCTTT
>-|-|TRBV28|TRBJ1-5
CASRGPNSNQPQHF
TGTGCCAGCCGCGGGCCCAATAGCAATCAGCCCCAGCATTTT
>few|-|TRBV5-1|TRBJ1-2
CASSLGTNSQVYGYTF
TGCGCCAGCAGCTTGGGGACAAATTCGCAGGTATATGGCTACACCTTC
>-|-|TRBV6-1|TRBJ2-1
CASSPDSSKQFF
TGTGCCAGCTCGCCGGATAGTAGCAAGCAGTTCTTC
>-|TRBD1|TRBV29-1|TRBJ2-3
CSVESGTGQYF
TGCAGCGTTGAATCGGGGACAGGGCAGTATTTT
>-|TRBD1|TRBV7-9|TRBJ2-7
CASSPHRGPKGEQYF
TGTGCCAGCAGCCCCCACAGGGGGCCGAAAGGCGAGCAGTACTTC
>-|-|TRBV2|TRBJ1-4
CASSEAWTVEKLFF
TGTGCCAGCAGTGAAGCGTGGACAGTAGAAAAACTGTTTTTT
>-|TRBD1|TRBV2|TRBJ2-1
CASSEAPGQAYNEQFF
TGTGCCAGCAGTGAAGCGCCGGGACAGGCCTACAATGAGCAGTTCTTC
>-|TRBD1|TRBV5-4|TRBJ2-7
CASSLRQGVYEQYF
TGTGCCAGCAGCCTCAGACAGGGGGTCTACGAGCAGTACTTC
>-|-|TRBV4-3|TRBJ1-4
CASSQGGQATNEKLFF
TGCGCCAGCAGCCAAGGGGGGCAAGCAACTAATGAAAAACTGTTTTTT
>-|-|TRBV5-1|TRBJ2-7
CASSTQGYEQYF
TGCGCCAGCAGCACCCAGGGTTACGAGCAGTACTTC
>-|TRBD1|TRBV5-6|TRBJ1-2
CASSSLTGGSYGYTF
TGTGCCAGCAGTTCCCTGACAGGGGGAAGTTATGGCTACACCTTC
>once|-|TRBV27|TRBJ2-7
CASSLGQGSYEQYF
TGTGCCAGCAGTTTGGGTCAGGGGAGCTACGAGCAGTACTTC
>-|-|TRBV14|TRBJ1-4
CASSPTLSVEKLFF
TGTGCCAGCAGCCCAACTCTCTCGGTTGAAAAACTGTTTTTT
>-|-|TRBV29-1|TRBJ2-3
CSAQDRDTQYF
TGCAGCGCTCAGGATAGAGATACGCAGTATTTT
>-|-|TRBV2|TRBJ2-1
CASSVRLVSNEQFF
TGTGCCAGCAGTGTCCGACTAGTGAGCAATGAGCAGTTCTTC
>-|-|TRBV18|TRBJ1-5
CASSPSGGQPQHF
TGTGCCAGCTCACCGTCCGGGGGACAGCCCCAGCATTTT
>-|TRBD1|TRBV4-2|TRBJ1-1
CASSPGQGNTEAFF
TGTGCCAGCAGCCCAGGACAGGGGAACACTGAAGCTTTCTTT
>-|TRBD1|TRBV9|TRBJ1-6
CASSQGANSPLHF
TGTGCCAGCAGCCAGGGGGCTAATTCACCCCTCCACTTT
>-|TRBD2|TRBV9|TRBJ2-3
CASSVAGGFTDTQYF
TGTGCCAGCAGCGTCGCGGGGGGGTTCACAGATACGCAGTATTTT
>-|-|TRBV27|TRBJ1-2
CASSPLGAQGGYTF
TGTGCCAGCAGTCCGCTCGGAGCCCAGGGAGGCTACACCTTC
>-|-|TRBV5-4|TRBJ2-3
CASSVLQDTSTDTQYF
TGTGCCAGCAGCGTACTACAGGATACTAGCACAGATACGCAGTATTTT
>-|-|TRBV7-9|TRBJ1-3
CASSLPSRQTDSGNTIYF
TGTGCCAGCAGCTTACCGAGCCGACAGACCGACTCTGGAAACACCATATATTTT
>-|-|TRBV20-1|TRBJ1-1
CSAAYNTEAFF
TGCAGTGCTGCCTATAACACTGAAGCTTTCTTT
>-|TRBD1|TRBV5-8|TRBJ1-5
CASSSWTGIDSNQPQHF
TGTGCCAGCAGCTCATGGACAGGGATAGATAGCAATCAGCCCCAGCATTTT
>once|-|TRBV29-1|TRBJ2-5
CSVYQTGIIKETQYF
TGCAGCGTTTATCAGACAGGCATAATAAAAGAGACCCAGTACTTC
>-|-|TRBV9|TRBJ2-7
CASSVEEGPTYEQYF
TGTGCCAGCAGCGTAGAGGAGGGTCCTACCTACGAGCAGTACTTC